This TCR beta chain was sequenced for a study of shared clonotypes between healthy human individuals (dated by TCRdb to about 2020). In terms of the full investigation: Three men and a couple of women, aged 18 to 49 years, made up the cohort. To estimate repertoire size and how much clonotype sharing occurs between individuals, the study deeply sequenced the blood TCR repertoires of about 5 healthy adults. Different laboratories and diverse techniques were used to prepare libraries and sequence TCR repertoires, to increase sequencing depth and limit assay-specific biases. Leukapheresis yielded between about 0.85 and 10 billion PBMCs per donor.

Using the deep immunoSEQ assay, TCR CDR3 regions were amplified from genomic DNA by multiplex PCR. For each cell subset, the extracted genomic DNA was distributed evenly across all wells of several immunoSEQ 96-well plates, and each plate served as one replicate. For unsorted PBMC, roughly 270 ng genomic DNA, equal to around 30,000 T cell genomes, was loaded into each replicate PCR. Ten immunoSEQ deep assay plates were used to sequence the unsorted PBMC genomic DNA. The purified libraries were quantified using a Qubit 3.0 fluorometer, sized with a Bioanalyzer 2100, and then quantified again using the KAPA Library Quantification kit. Every immunoSEQ 96-well plate was sequenced on a dedicated single-read 150-cycle Illumina NextSeq 550 flow cell. As for how the authors treated the data: The immunoSEQ output contained only junctional sequences without quality scores, so filtering could not match that applied to full-length reads. To assign V/J genes and CDR3, sequences were annotated using PyIR, a Python wrapper for IgBLAST v1.9, with IMGT germline references. Reads were removed for weak V/J assignments (E-value above 1e-6), missing CDR3, stop codons, out-of-frame junctions, or ambiguous translated residues. V3J clonotypes were defined as sequences sharing the same inferred V gene, J gene, and CDR3 amino acid sequence. To compute the percentage overlap between repertoires, the number of shared unique clonotypes was divided by the size of the smaller repertoire. Three approaches were used to assess repertoire richness: RTK rarefaction, the Chao1 estimator, and Recon v2.1 estimates of unobserved clonotypes. Here the immuneACCESS table is served through TCRdb, limited to in-frame sequences with V and J called. Missing clones are a known gap in these copies; in checked studies unresolved V genes cover under half, and the rest lacks a known reason. V and J calls and clone size are copied from that table; D and trimming were computed from the DNA. A total of about 480,000 clones appear in this sample, around 79% of them only once. The biggest ten clones account for approximately 13% of the sample.

Findings and caveats that apply to the study as a whole: Sampling was restricted to blood, and TCR repertoires in tissues likely differ from the TCR repertoires found in blood. The small number of donors limited the genetic and exposure-history diversity represented. Pairwise subsampling led to the expectation that sequencing depth would affect the degree of clonotype sharing among donors.

Donors were healthy HIV-negative adults with no recently reported acute infections or vaccinations. Every donor was a Caucasian adult living in Nashville, Tennessee, USA. For unsorted samples, tens of millions of PBMCs were counted, and genomic DNA was extracted using the QIAamp DNA Blood Mini kit. After blood collection by leukapheresis, PBMCs were isolated using Ficoll-Histopaque density gradient centrifugation and then cryopreserved in the vapor phase of liquid nitrogen. This clone was observed at least ten times. Its antigen is currently not known. No base quality information exists; no much larger clone differs at one position. The CDR3 starts with the cysteine, ends with the phenylalanine, and has 14 residues. Of the read, only the CDR3 DNA is kept; its 42 bases are in frame from base 1. After removal of 8 bases from V and 0 bases from J, the junction retains 7 bases not matched to a gene. CDR1 MNHNS and CDR2 SASEGT are derived from the germline V gene.

The sequence links TRBV6-1 to TRBJ2-7; the central 7 bases match TRBD2. This receptor was taken from a woman aged 35 to 49 in good health. Some clones in this sample may be carry-over from other donors' samples. The sample consisted of PBMCs. The CDR3 sequence is CASVSGFSSYEQYF. The DNA sequence follows: TGTGCCAGCGTTAGCGGGTTCAGCTCCTACGAGCAGTACTTC.